Listed below are T cell receptor beta chains from one sample, sequenced in a study of shared clonotypes between healthy human individuals. The repertoire was sequenced with immunoSEQ multiplex PCR; TCRdb's copy has only in-frame clones and lacks some. This table holds hundreds of thousands of clones, just over 95% found once. The sequencing sample was made of naive CD8+ T cells sorted from blood. Receptor source: a man aged 30 to 45 in good health. The CDR3 runs from the conserved cysteine through the conserved F or W. Fields, in order: V gene, clone size, J gene, D gene, CDR3 DNA, CDR3 protein. The D gene is left open where the match is weak. Some rows mark clone size as missing; the rest say once, few, many or name a class of expanded clone.

V gene: TRBV27; clone size: .; J gene: TRBJ2-2; D gene: TRBD2; CDR3 DNA: TGTGCCAGCAGTTTGGAGCGGGAGGGCCCCACCGGGGAGCTGTTTTTT; CDR3 protein: CASSLEREGPTGELFF
V gene: TRBV7-9; clone size: .; J gene: TRBJ2-7; D gene: TRBD1; CDR3 DNA: TGTGCCAGCAGCCCCGCCGACAGGGGATCCTGGGAAGGGAACGAGCAGTACTTC; CDR3 protein: CASSPADRGSWEGNEQYF
V gene: TRBV30; clone size: .; J gene: TRBJ2-7; D gene: TRBD2; CDR3 DNA: TGTGCCTGGACTAGCGGGAAAAACGAGCAGTACTTC; CDR3 protein: CAWTSGKNEQYF
V gene: TRBV6-5; clone size: .; J gene: TRBJ2-7; D gene: TRBD2; CDR3 DNA: TGTGCCAGCAGTTACTCGGCCGGACTAGCAGTCTACGAGCAGTACTTC; CDR3 protein: CASSYSAGLAVYEQYF
V gene: TRBV9; clone size: .; J gene: TRBJ1-1; D gene: .; CDR3 DNA: TGTGCCAGCAGCGTAGAAGTCGCCGGCACTGAAGCTTTCTTT; CDR3 protein: CASSVEVAGTEAFF
V gene: TRBV29-1; clone size: .; J gene: TRBJ2-5; D gene: .; CDR3 DNA: TGCAGCGTTGACCGGGCACAAGAGACCCAGTACTTC; CDR3 protein: CSVDRAQETQYF
V gene: TRBV7-9; clone size: .; J gene: TRBJ2-5; D gene: .; CDR3 DNA: TGTGCCAGCAGCCTGACTGAGGAAGAGACCCAGTACTTC; CDR3 protein: CASSLTEEETQYF
V gene: TRBV27; clone size: .; J gene: TRBJ2-7; D gene: .; CDR3 DNA: TGTGCCAGCAGTTACGCAGGGGCCTACGAGCAGTACTTC; CDR3 protein: CASSYAGAYEQYF
V gene: TRBV11-2; clone size: .; J gene: TRBJ2-3; D gene: .; CDR3 DNA: TGTGCCAGCAGCTATCGTTGGCCAACGCAGTATTTT; CDR3 protein: CASSYRWPTQYF
V gene: TRBV7-6; clone size: .; J gene: TRBJ2-7; D gene: TRBD2; CDR3 DNA: TGTGCCAGCGGCCTAGCGGAGTCGGACGAGCAGTACTTC; CDR3 protein: CASGLAESDEQYF
V gene: TRBV2; clone size: .; J gene: TRBJ2-6; D gene: .; CDR3 DNA: TGTGCCAGCAGGGGGAGGACAGCTCTAGGTGGTTTTATGGGTAACGTCCTGACTTTC; CDR3 protein: CASRGRTALGGFMGNVLTF
V gene: TRBV5-1; clone size: once; J gene: TRBJ2-3; D gene: .; CDR3 DNA: TGCGCCAGCAGGATGGAGGGACGGGATACGCAGTATTTT; CDR3 protein: CASRMEGRDTQYF
V gene: TRBV19; clone size: .; J gene: TRBJ1-5; D gene: .; CDR3 DNA: TGTGCCAGTAGTATTCCGGGGAATAGCAATCAGCCCCAGCATTTT; CDR3 protein: CASSIPGNSNQPQHF
V gene: TRBV15; clone size: .; J gene: TRBJ2-7; D gene: TRBD1; CDR3 DNA: TGTGCCACCAGCAGAGTTGGGACAGCCTACGAGCAGTACTTC; CDR3 protein: CATSRVGTAYEQYF
V gene: TRBV7-9; clone size: .; J gene: TRBJ1-3; D gene: .; CDR3 DNA: TGTGCCGGCAAGACAGCCCCTGGAAACACCATATATTTT; CDR3 protein: CAGKTAPGNTIYF
V gene: TRBV11-2; clone size: .; J gene: TRBJ2-1; D gene: .; CDR3 DNA: TGTGCCAGCAGCCCGACGGTTACCAATGAGCAGTTCTTC; CDR3 protein: CASSPTVTNEQFF
V gene: TRBV15; clone size: .; J gene: TRBJ2-7; D gene: TRBD1; CDR3 DNA: TGTGCCACCAGCAGACGGACAGGGGCCGAGGACGAGCAGTACTTC; CDR3 protein: CATSRRTGAEDEQYF